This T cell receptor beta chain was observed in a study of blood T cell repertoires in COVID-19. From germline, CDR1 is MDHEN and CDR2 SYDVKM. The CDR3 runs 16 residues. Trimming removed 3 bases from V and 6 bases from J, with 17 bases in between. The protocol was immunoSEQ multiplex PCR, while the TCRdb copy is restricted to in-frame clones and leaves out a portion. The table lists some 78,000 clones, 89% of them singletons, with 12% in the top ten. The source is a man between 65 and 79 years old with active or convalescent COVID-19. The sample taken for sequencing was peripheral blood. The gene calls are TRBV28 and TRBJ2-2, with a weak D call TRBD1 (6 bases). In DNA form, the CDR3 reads TGTGCCAGCAGTTTGGCGCTCAGGGGTCTCCCCGGGGAGCTGTTTTTT. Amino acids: CASSLALRGLPGELFF.